Detailed here is one T cell receptor beta chain. Trimming at V came to 5 bases and at J to 4 bases, leaving 9 bases not matched to a gene. Germline V CDR1 and CDR2: SEHNR, FQNEAQ (reference sequence). The CDR3 loop spans 16 amino acids. The data derive from a study of blood T cell repertoires in COVID-19. Study-wide context: There were acute and convalescent COVID-19 samples, and they came from the United States, Italy and Spain.

Profiled with immunoSEQ multiplex PCR; TCRdb holds only in-frame clones, not every one. The sample has about 44,000 clones, roughly 87% seen once. The chain couples TRBV7-9 to TRBJ2-1; TRBD1 matches at 9 bases. Input material: peripheral blood. This receptor was taken from a woman of 80 years or more in a cohort sampled during active or convalescent COVID-19. The CDR3 region is CASSTRTGDSYNEQFF. Written as DNA, the CDR3 is TGTGCCAGCAGCACCCGGACAGGGGACTCTTACAATGAGCAGTTCTTC.